This passage covers 2 T cell receptor beta chains from one sample sequenced in a study of response to subunit inactivated influenza vaccine. Using its own MiXCR run on the RT-PCR reads, TCRdb lists one record per CDR3 protein. The top ten hold roughly 26% of the sample, which has around 190,000 distinct CDR3 sequences, about 15% seen once. This material consisted of CD8+ T cells sorted from PBMCs, taken about 5 days after vaccination. The receptors shown here come from a man over 45 who received an inactivated influenza vaccine.

The chain joins TRBV9 to TRBJ2-7; D assignment may be TRBD1 or TRBD2 (6 bases each). The CDR3 length is 13 residues. Trimming cost V 3 bases and J 2 bases, with 9 bases left between them. CDR1 SGDLS and CDR2 YYNGEE come from the germline V gene. This CDR3 is CASSEGGTYEQYF. For the CDR3, the DNA is TGTGCCAGCAGCGAGGGGGGAACCTACGAGCAGTACTTC.

The rearrangement links TRBV29-1 to TRBJ2-1; weak D call: TRBD1 (6 bases). The CDR3 spans 17 residues. V was clipped by 0 bases and J by 4 bases, with 19 bases between them. Looked up from germline, CDR1 is SQVTM and CDR2 is ANQGSEA. This chain's CDR3 is CSVEDPMKGTRYNEQFF. The CDR3 nucleotides read TGCAGCGTTGAAGATCCGATGAAGGGGACAAGATACAATGAGCAGTTCTTC.